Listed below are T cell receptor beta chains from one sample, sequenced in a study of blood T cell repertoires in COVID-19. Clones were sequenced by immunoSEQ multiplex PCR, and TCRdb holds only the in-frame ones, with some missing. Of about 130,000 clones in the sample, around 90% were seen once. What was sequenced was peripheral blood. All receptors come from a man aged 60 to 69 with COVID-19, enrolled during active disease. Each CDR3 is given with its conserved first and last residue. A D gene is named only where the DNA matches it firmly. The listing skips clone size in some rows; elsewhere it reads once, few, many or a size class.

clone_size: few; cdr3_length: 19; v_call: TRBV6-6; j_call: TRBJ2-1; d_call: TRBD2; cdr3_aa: CASSPARLAGIPSYNEQFF; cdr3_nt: TGTGCCAGCAGTCCAGCGAGACTAGCGGGAATTCCCTCCTACAATGAGCAGTTCTTC
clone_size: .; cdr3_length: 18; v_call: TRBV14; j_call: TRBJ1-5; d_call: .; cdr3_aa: CASIPEGVPRLVNQPQHF; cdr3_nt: TGTGCCAGCATTCCGGAGGGAGTTCCGCGGCTTGTAAATCAGCCCCAGCATTTT
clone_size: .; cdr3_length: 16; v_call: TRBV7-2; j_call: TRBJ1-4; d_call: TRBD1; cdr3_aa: CASSLGGTGASEKLFF; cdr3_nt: TGTGCCAGCAGCTTAGGTGGGACAGGGGCGAGTGAAAAACTGTTTTTT
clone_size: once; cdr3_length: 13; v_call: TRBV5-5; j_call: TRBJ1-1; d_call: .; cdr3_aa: CASSSTLNTEAFF; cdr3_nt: TGTGCCAGCAGCTCGACATTGAACACTGAAGCTTTCTTT
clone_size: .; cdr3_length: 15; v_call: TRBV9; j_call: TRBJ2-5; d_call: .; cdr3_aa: CASSVDRAGRETQYF; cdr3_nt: TGTGCCAGCAGCGTAGACCGTGCGGGACGAGAGACCCAGTACTTC
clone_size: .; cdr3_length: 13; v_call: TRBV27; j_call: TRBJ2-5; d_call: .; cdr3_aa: CASSPWGEETQYF; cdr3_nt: TGTGCCAGCAGCCCCTGGGGAGAAGAGACCCAGTACTTC
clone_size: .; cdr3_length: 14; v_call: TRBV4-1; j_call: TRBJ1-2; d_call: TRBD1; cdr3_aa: CASSQETGLDGYTF; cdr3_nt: TGCGCCAGCAGCCAAGAGACAGGGTTGGATGGCTACACCTTC
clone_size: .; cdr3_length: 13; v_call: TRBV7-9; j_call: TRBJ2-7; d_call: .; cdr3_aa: CASSLGGVSEQYF; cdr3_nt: TGTGCCAGCAGCTTAGGGGGGGTCTCCGAGCAGTACTTC
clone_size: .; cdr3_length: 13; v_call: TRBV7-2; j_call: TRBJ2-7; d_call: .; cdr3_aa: CASRRTGVGEQYF; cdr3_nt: TGTGCCAGCAGGAGGACTGGAGTAGGAGAGCAGTACTTC
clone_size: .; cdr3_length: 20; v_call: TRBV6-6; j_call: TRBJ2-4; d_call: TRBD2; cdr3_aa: CASSHDPTSGRVLAKNIQYF; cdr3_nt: TGTGCCAGCAGCCACGACCCGACTAGCGGGAGGGTATTAGCCAAAAACATTCAGTACTTC
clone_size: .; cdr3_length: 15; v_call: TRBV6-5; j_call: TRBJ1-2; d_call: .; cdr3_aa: CASSLDRLRAYGYTF; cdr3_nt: TGTGCCAGCAGTTTAGACAGGCTAAGGGCCTATGGCTACACCTTC
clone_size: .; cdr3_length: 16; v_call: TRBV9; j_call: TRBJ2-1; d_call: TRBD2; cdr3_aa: CASSVELAGAYNEQFF; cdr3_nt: TGTGCCAGCAGCGTAGAACTAGCGGGGGCCTACAATGAGCAGTTCTTC
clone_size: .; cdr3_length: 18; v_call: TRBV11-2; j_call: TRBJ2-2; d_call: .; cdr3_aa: CASSFMPAGTPDPGELFF; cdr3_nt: TGTGCCAGCAGCTTTATGCCGGCCGGGACTCCGGACCCCGGGGAGCTGTTTTTT
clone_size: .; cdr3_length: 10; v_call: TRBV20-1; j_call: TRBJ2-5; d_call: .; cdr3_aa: CSARAETQYF; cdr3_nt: TGCAGTGCTAGAGCGGAGACCCAGTACTTC
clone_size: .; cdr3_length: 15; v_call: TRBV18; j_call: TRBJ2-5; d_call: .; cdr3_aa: CASSPNQRLQETQYF; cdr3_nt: TGTGCCAGCTCACCGAATCAGCGCCTTCAAGAGACCCAGTACTTC
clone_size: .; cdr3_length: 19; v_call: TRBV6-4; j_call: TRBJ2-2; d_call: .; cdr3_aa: CASSDPLDAGRTNTGELFF; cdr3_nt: TGTGCCAGCAGTGACCCCTTGGATGCGGGGCGTACGAACACCGGGGAGCTGTTTTTT
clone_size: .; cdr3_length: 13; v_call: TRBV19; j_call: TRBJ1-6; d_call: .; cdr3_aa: CASSIQGQSPLHF; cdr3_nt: TGTGCCAGTAGTATTCAGGGGCAATCACCCCTCCACTTT
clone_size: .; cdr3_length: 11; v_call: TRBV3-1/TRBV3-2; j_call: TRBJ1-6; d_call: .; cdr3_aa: CATGGDSPLHF; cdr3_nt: TGTGCCACCGGGGGGGATTCACCCCTCCACTTT
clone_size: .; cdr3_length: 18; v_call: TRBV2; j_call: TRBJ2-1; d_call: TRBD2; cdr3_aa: CASSSLGGLAGANNEQFF; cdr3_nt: TGTGCCAGCAGTAGTTTGGGGGGACTAGCGGGAGCGAACAATGAGCAGTTCTTC
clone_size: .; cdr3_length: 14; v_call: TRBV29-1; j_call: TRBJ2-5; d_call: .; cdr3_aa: CSVEFRALQETQYF; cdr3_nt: TGCAGCGTTGAGTTCAGGGCCCTCCAAGAGACCCAGTACTTC
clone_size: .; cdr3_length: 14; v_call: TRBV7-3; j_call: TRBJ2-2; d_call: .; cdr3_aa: CASSLAPNTGELFF; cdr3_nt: TGTGCCAGCAGCTTAGCGCCGAACACCGGGGAGCTGTTTTTT
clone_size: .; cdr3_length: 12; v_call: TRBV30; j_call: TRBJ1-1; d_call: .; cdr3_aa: CAWSVGAIEAFF; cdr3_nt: TGTGCCTGGAGTGTAGGGGCTATTGAAGCTTTCTTT
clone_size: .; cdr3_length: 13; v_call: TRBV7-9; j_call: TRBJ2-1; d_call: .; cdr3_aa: CASSYPSGDEQFF; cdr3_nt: TGTGCCAGCAGCTACCCCAGCGGAGATGAGCAGTTCTTC
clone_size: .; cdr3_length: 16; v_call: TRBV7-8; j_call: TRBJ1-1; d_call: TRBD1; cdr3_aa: CASSSAGGQGYTEAFF; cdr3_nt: TGTGCCAGCTCCTCCGCCGGAGGACAGGGTTACACTGAAGCTTTCTTT
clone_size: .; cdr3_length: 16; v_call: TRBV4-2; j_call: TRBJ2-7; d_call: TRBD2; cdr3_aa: CASSQGFLGLVTEQYF; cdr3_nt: TGTGCCAGCAGCCAAGGTTTTCTGGGACTAGTAACCGAGCAGTACTTC
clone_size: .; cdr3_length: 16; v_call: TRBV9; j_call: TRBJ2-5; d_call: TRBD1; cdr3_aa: CASSASGTGLRETQYF; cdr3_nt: TGTGCCAGCAGTGCCTCCGGGACAGGGCTTCGCGAGACCCAGTACTTC
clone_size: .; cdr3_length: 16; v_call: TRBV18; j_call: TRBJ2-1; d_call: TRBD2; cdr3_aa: CASSPGTSGTYNEQFF; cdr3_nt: TGTGCCAGCTCACCCGGGACTAGCGGGACTTACAATGAGCAGTTCTTC
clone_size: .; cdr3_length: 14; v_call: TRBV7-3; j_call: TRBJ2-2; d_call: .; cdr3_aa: CASSWGHDTGELFF; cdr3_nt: TGTGCCAGCAGCTGGGGACACGACACCGGGGAGCTGTTTTTT
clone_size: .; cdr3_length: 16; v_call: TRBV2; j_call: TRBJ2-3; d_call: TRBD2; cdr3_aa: CASTLLLAGGIDTQYF; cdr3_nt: TGTGCCAGCACCCTACTACTAGCGGGAGGGATAGATACGCAGTATTTT
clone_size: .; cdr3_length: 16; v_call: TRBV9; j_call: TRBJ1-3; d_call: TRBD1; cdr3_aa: CASSAGQGAIGNTIYF; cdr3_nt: TGTGCCAGCAGCGCGGGACAGGGGGCCATCGGAAACACCATATATTTT
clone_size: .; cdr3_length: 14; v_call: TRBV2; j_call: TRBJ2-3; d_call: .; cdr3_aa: CASRTLAPGDTQYF; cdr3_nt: TGTGCCAGCAGGACCCTAGCGCCCGGGGATACGCAGTATTTT
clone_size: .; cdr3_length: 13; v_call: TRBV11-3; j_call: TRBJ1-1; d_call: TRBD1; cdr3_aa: CASFQTGLTEAFF; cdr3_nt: TGTGCCAGCTTTCAGACAGGGCTCACTGAAGCTTTCTTT
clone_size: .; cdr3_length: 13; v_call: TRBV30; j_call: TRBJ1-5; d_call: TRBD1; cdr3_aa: CASQDRGNQPQHF; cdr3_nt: TGTGCCTCCCAGGACAGGGGCAATCAGCCCCAGCATTTT
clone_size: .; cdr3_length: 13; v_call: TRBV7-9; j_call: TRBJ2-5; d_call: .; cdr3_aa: CASSRQFQETQYF; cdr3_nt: TGTGCCAGCAGCCGACAGTTCCAAGAGACCCAGTACTTC
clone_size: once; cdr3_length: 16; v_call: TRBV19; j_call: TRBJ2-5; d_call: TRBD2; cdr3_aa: CASSNIYSGRKETQYF; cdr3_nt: TGTGCCAGTAGTAATATCTATAGCGGGAGAAAGGAGACCCAGTACTTC
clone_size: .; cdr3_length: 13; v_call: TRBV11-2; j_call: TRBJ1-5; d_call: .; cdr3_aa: CASSISENQPQHF; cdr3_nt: TGTGCCAGCAGCATTAGTGAGAATCAGCCCCAGCATTTT
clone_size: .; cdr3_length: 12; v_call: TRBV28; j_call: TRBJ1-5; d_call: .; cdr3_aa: CASRVGGQPQHF; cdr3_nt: TGTGCCAGCAGAGTAGGGGGTCAGCCCCAGCATTTT
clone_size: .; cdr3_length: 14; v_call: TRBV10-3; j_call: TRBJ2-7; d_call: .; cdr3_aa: CAISGREGLDEQYF; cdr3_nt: TGTGCCATCAGTGGACGGGAAGGCCTAGACGAGCAGTACTTC
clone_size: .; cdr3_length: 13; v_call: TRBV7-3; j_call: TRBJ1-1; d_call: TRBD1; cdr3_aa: CASSQQGGSEAFF; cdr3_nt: TGTGCCAGCAGCCAACAGGGGGGCAGTGAAGCTTTCTTT
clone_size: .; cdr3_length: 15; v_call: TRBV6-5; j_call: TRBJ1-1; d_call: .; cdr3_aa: CASLGGRVENTEAFF; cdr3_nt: TGTGCCAGCCTGGGGGGGAGGGTAGAAAACACTGAAGCTTTCTTT
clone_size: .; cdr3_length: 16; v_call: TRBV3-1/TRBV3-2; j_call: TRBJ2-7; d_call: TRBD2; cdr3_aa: CASSQGAREEEGEQYF; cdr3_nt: TGTGCCAGCAGCCAAGGGGCCCGGGAGGAGGAGGGCGAGCAGTACTTC
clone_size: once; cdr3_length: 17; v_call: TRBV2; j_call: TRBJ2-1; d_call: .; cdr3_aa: CASSEIPGIGSYNEQFF; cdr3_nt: TGTGCCAGCAGTGAAATCCCAGGGATAGGCTCCTACAATGAGCAGTTCTTC
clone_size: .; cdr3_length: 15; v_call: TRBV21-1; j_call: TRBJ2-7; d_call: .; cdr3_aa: CASSKGAGLMMKQYF; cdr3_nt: TGTGCCAGCAGCAAAGGAGCGGGTTTGATGATGAAGCAGTACTTC
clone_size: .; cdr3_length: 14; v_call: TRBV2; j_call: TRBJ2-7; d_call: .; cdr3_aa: CASSDDRSNYEQYF; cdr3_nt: TGTGCCAGCAGCGACGACAGGTCAAATTACGAGCAGTACTTC
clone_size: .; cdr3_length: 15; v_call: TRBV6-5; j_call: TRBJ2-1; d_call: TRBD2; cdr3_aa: CASRSLAGSRNEQFF; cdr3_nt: TGTGCCAGCAGGTCACTAGCGGGAAGTAGGAATGAGCAGTTCTTC
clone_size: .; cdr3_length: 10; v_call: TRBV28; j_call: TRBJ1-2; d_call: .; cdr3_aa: CATSNYGYTF; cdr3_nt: TGTGCCACCTCTAACTATGGCTACACCTTC
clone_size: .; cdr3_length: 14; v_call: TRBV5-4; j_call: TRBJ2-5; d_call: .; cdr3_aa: CASSLQGDVETQYF; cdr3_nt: TGTGCCAGCAGCTTACAAGGGGATGTAGAGACCCAGTACTTC
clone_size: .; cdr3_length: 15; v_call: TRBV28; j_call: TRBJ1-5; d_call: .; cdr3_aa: CASRPTGTKNQPQHF; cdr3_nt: TGTGCCAGCAGACCCACAGGGACTAAAAATCAGCCCCAGCATTTT
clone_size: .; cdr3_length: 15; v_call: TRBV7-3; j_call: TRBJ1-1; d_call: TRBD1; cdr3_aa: CASSPQRQGNTEAFF; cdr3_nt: TGTGCCAGCAGCCCCCAGAGACAGGGGAACACTGAAGCTTTCTTT
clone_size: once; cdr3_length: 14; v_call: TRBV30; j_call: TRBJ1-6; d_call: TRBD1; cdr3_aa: CAFWTGAVNSPLHF; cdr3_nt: TGTGCCTTCTGGACAGGGGCCGTTAATTCACCCCTCCACTTT
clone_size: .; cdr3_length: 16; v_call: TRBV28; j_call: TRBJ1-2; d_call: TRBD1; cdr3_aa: CASSLLLGAGGYGYTF; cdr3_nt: TGTGCCAGCAGTTTATTACTGGGGGCAGGGGGCTATGGCTACACCTTC
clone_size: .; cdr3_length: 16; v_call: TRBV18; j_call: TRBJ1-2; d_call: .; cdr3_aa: CASSPLAVLPIYGYTF; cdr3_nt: TGTGCCAGCTCACCACTTGCGGTCCTACCGATCTATGGCTACACCTTC
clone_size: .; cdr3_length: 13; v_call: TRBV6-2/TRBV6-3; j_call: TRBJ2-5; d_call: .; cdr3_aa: CASSLNSQETQYF; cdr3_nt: TGTGCCAGCAGCCTCAACTCCCAAGAGACCCAGTACTTC
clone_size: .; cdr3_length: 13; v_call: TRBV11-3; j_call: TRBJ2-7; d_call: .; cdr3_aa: CASRASVAYEQYF; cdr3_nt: TGTGCCAGCAGGGCCAGCGTTGCCTACGAGCAGTACTTC
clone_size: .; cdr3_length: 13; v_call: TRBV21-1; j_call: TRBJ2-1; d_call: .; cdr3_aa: CASRLAVLNEQFF; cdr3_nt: TGTGCCAGCAGATTAGCGGTTCTCAATGAGCAGTTCTTC
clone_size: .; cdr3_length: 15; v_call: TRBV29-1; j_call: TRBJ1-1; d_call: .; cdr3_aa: CSVTLPQAGDTEAFF; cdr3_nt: TGCAGCGTTACACTACCCCAGGCGGGGGACACTGAAGCTTTCTTT
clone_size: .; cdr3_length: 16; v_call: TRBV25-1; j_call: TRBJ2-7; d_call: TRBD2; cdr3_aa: CASSELAGGPSYEQYF; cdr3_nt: TGTGCCAGCAGTGAATTAGCGGGAGGGCCGTCCTACGAGCAGTACTTC
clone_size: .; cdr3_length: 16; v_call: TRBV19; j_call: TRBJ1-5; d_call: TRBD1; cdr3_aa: CASRDTGGGRNQPQHF; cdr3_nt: TGTGCCAGTAGGGATACAGGGGGCGGCCGCAATCAGCCCCAGCATTTT
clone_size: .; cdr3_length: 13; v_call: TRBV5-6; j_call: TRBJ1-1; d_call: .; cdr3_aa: CASSRHDATEAFF; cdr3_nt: TGTGCCAGCAGCAGACATGATGCCACTGAAGCTTTCTTT
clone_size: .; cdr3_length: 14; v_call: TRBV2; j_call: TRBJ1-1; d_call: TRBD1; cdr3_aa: CASEAGTAITEAFF; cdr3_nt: TGTGCCAGCGAAGCCGGGACAGCGATTACTGAAGCTTTCTTT